A selection of T cell receptor beta chains follows, all from one sample in a study of read filtering for tumor transcriptome and immune sequencing. TCRdb re-called the reads with MiXCR, one entry per CDR3 protein. The sample consists of about 130,000 distinct CDR3 sequences, approximately 13% of them appearing once. Specimen: a population of CD138-negative cells sorted from bone marrow. The receptor set was obtained from a donor at least 40 years old with multiple myeloma. CDR3s include the opening cysteine and the closing phenylalanine or tryptophan. Each record gives: CDR3 protein, V gene, D gene, J gene. The D gene is left open where the match is weak.

CDR3: CASSVGTGLYQETQYF
V: TRBV9
D: TRBD1
J: TRBJ2-5

CDR3: CSARDRGETQYF
V: TRBV20-1
D: TRBD1
J: TRBJ2-5

CDR3: CASSFGQAVETQYF
V: TRBV5-1
D: TRBD1
J: TRBJ2-5

CDR3: CASSTRDRAADTQYF
V: TRBV6-6
D: TRBD1
J: TRBJ2-3

CDR3: CASSYSASGGRVGETQYF
V: TRBV6-5
D: TRBD2
J: TRBJ2-5

CDR3: CASSLGPSYEQYF
V: TRBV28
D: NA
J: TRBJ2-7

CDR3: CASGLENTGELFF
V: TRBV12-5
D: NA
J: TRBJ2-2

CDR3: CSVNPEETQYF
V: TRBV20-1
D: NA
J: TRBJ2-5

CDR3: CAIRGSGGHGYGYTF
V: TRBV10-3
D: NA
J: TRBJ1-2

CDR3: CASSGGGRGYEQYF
V: TRBV25-1
D: NA
J: TRBJ2-7

CDR3: CASSPTGTTNEKLFF
V: TRBV7-9
D: NA
J: TRBJ1-4

CDR3: CASSFGGSGGSTQYF
V: TRBV28
D: NA
J: TRBJ2-3

CDR3: CAYQAGTSYNEQFF
V: TRBV30
D: NA
J: TRBJ2-1

CDR3: CSAGQGTQETQYF
V: TRBV20-1
D: TRBD1
J: TRBJ2-5

CDR3: CAWSVNNEQFF
V: TRBV30
D: NA
J: TRBJ2-1

CDR3: CASSPVGNTEAFF
V: TRBV6-6
D: NA
J: TRBJ1-1

CDR3: CASSPDRRDVLTF
V: TRBV18
D: NA
J: TRBJ2-6

CDR3: CATSSRQWLGDTQYF
V: TRBV15
D: NA
J: TRBJ2-3

CDR3: CASSHEGTGRWETQYF
V: TRBV3-1
D: NA
J: TRBJ2-5

CDR3: CSARTSSVGELFF
V: TRBV20-1
D: TRBD2
J: TRBJ2-2

CDR3: CASREESNTGELFF
V: TRBV19
D: NA
J: TRBJ2-2

CDR3: CSVVWGANTEAFF
V: TRBV29-1
D: NA
J: TRBJ1-1

CDR3: CAIATPPGEDTQYF
V: TRBV10-3
D: NA
J: TRBJ2-3

CDR3: CASSRGLAGGYNEQFF
V: TRBV7-9
D: TRBD2
J: TRBJ2-1

CDR3: CSARENSRGTQYF
V: TRBV20-1
D: NA
J: TRBJ2-5

CDR3: CASSPHPAVEQYF
V: TRBV12-3/TRBV12-4
D: NA
J: TRBJ2-7

CDR3: CASADPGTGGSYEQYF
V: TRBV9
D: TRBD1
J: TRBJ2-7

CDR3: CASSPTGTPGEKLFF
V: TRBV18
D: NA
J: TRBJ1-4

CDR3: CASSQGWGNEQFF
V: TRBV3-1
D: NA
J: TRBJ2-1

CDR3: CASSATGTGWEETQYF
V: TRBV11-2
D: TRBD1
J: TRBJ2-5

CDR3: CASSFRTDTQYF
V: TRBV28
D: NA
J: TRBJ2-3

CDR3: CASSLVPDNQPQHF
V: TRBV5-1
D: NA
J: TRBJ1-5

CDR3: CASSSRDGSIQPQHF
V: TRBV19
D: NA
J: TRBJ1-5

CDR3: CASSQEGQGIYNEQFF
V: TRBV4-2
D: NA
J: TRBJ2-1

CDR3: CAATTGNNEQFF
V: TRBV28
D: NA
J: TRBJ2-1

CDR3: CSASGGGNTEAFF
V: TRBV20-1
D: NA
J: TRBJ1-1

CDR3: CATSRDQAGDLEQYF
V: TRBV15
D: TRBD2
J: TRBJ2-7

CDR3: CASSRSGGTHEQFF
V: TRBV28
D: TRBD2
J: TRBJ2-1

CDR3: CASSQTSGKHTQYF
V: TRBV7-3
D: TRBD2
J: TRBJ2-3

CDR3: CASSPRGQTNTEAFF
V: TRBV18
D: NA
J: TRBJ1-1

CDR3: CSAKKAGASGDTQYF
V: TRBV20-1
D: NA
J: TRBJ2-3

CDR3: CASKLSGQAMMNTEAFF
V: TRBV6-5
D: TRBD1
J: TRBJ1-1

CDR3: CAISDGGLAGITGELFF
V: TRBV10-3
D: TRBD2
J: TRBJ2-2

CDR3: CASSRARGNQPQHF
V: TRBV3-1
D: NA
J: TRBJ1-5

CDR3: CASSRPSGTGLMRNQPQHF
V: TRBV6-2/TRBV6-3
D: TRBD1
J: TRBJ1-5

CDR3: CSARAWEREFSNEQFF
V: TRBV20-1
D: TRBD2
J: TRBJ2-1